This T cell receptor beta chain is from a study of human T cells and chemical hapten exposure. Across the study: The variation in per-sample TCR yields arose mainly from small differences in pooled library volumes.

Attachment of unique molecular identifiers to individual cDNA molecules was performed in the library. TCRdb reprocessed the RACE reads via MiXCR and lists one record per CDR3 protein. The table shows some 45,000 distinct CDR3 sequences, with 4.4% occurring only once. Time point denoted: healthy volunteer bleed at 2 weeks. Total RNA extraction was carried out from unfractionated whole blood. The V and J ends lost 6 bases and 7 bases, in that order; junction bases with no gene match: 18. The CDR3 spans 16 residues. CDR1 is SGHTA and CDR2 is FQGTGA in the germline V gene. This chain uses TRBV7-3 with TRBJ2-7; 7 nucleotides line up with TRBD2. Specimen: whole blood. The source of this sequence is a human donor in good health. Some clones in this sample may be carry-over from other donors' samples. CDR3 residues: CASSSDLAEGALEQYF. CDR3 DNA sequence: TGTGCCAGCAGTTCGGACCTAGCGGAAGGGGCCCTGGAGCAGTACTTC. Supplemented by reference TRBV7-3 and TRBJ2-7, the full variable domain reads GAGVSQTPSNKVTEKGKYVELRCDPISGHTALYWYRQSLGQGPEFLIYFQGTGAADDSGLPNDRFFAVRPEGSVSTLKIQRTERGDSAVYLCASSSDLAEGALEQYFGPGTRLTVT.